What follows describes a single TCR beta chain. Its antigen target is currently unknown. The sample originates from a study of cytomegalovirus exposure and HLA in healthy donors (dated by TCRdb to about 2017). About the full investigation: According to an earlier analysis of 450 to 650 of the donors, about 179 million T cells yielded 95 million to 140 million unique TCR beta sequences and around 300 Gb of sequence data. An early release that covered about 600 HLA-typed donors contained approximately 300 gigabases of sequencing data and approximately 85 million unique TCR sequences. The genetic ancestry cluster associated with self-reported Caucasian donors included 81% of the 398 genotyped donors. The aim of the study was to test whether cataloging public T cell receptors could identify signatures of past pathogen exposure. The study used immunosequencing to profile the T cell repertoires of 670 or so subjects and linked those repertoires to cytomegalovirus serostatus. Along with the roughly 700-subject first cohort, a separate validation cohort of around 120 different subjects was used. To predict cytomegalovirus infection status, the study brought together high-throughput TCR immunosequencing, statistical association of individual TCRs with disease status, and machine learning. A later analysis re-analyzed previously published TCR beta repertoires from roughly 600 donors and added high-resolution HLA genotyping to study TCR occurrence patterns. Rather than drawing on any new phenotypic data, the later analysis identified candidate immune exposures from TCR beta sequences and the way those sequences occurred across donors. An earlier analysis of approximately 580 of the donors used high-throughput TCR beta sequencing to judge whether each TCR beta V gene segment behaved as functional or pseudogenic. Donor age, sex, ethnicity and CMV serostatus were collected together with the repertoire data. In a later genetic analysis, genome-wide SNP genotypes for about 55% of the 666 donors were used, and that subset was treated as a discovery cohort. All discovery cohort repertoires had been generated on a single sequencing platform. HLA typing covered class I and class II loci at four-digit resolution. Typing coverage varied by locus: roughly 629-640 donors for A, B, C, DRB1 and DQB1; roughly 510 for DQA1; 606 for DPA1; approximately 490 for DPB1. Several DR-DQ haplotypes were handled as single units for association and clustering because linkage in the cohort was strong. Across about 380 genotyped donors of the cohort, an average of about 220,000 unique TCR beta nucleotide sequences per donor were sequenced, and roughly 20% of those sequences were non-productive.

The method was the immunoSEQ multiplex PCR assay. A mixture of 60 forward primers for TCR Vbeta segments and 13 reverse primers for TCR Jbeta segments was used in the multiplex PCR. A multiplex PCR assay on genomic DNA amplified the CDR3 region of rearranged TCR beta genes. Amplified TCR beta libraries were sequenced as 87-base-pair reads on the Illumina HiSeq System. The paper's data handling went like this. A later analysis counted 65 million to 90 million unique TCR beta chains across the 600 to 850 repertoires, and some 12 million of these chains were shared by at least two donors. Raw reads were error-corrected and collapsed into unique sequences by a nearest-neighbor algorithm in which closely related sequences were merged to remove PCR and sequencing errors. To assign V, D and J gene segments, CDR3 sequences were aligned to IMGT reference sequences. For a sequence to be retained, a match of at least six nucleotides to both a V gene segment and a J gene segment was required. Rearrangements were classified as productive when the CDR3 lacked stop codons and remained in frame with V and J, and all other rearrangements were classified as non-productive. CDR3 was defined by IMGT convention, running from the second conserved V-encoded cysteine to the conserved J-encoded phenylalanine. The earlier analysis of 587 of the donors excluded sequences that lacked an unambiguous match to a single V gene segment. In an earlier analysis of approximately 610 of the donors, V segments were called functional above 56.7% productive rearrangements and were called segregating when the between-donor standard deviation exceeded 5%. A statistical classification framework was built to diagnose cytomegalovirus status from the catalog of TCR beta chain sequences. A later analysis assigned V and J genes by comparing TCR nucleotide sequences with IMGT/GENE-DB human TR gene sequences. Using the TCRdist pipeline, a later analysis assigned CDR3 sequences along with most-parsimonious VDJ recombination scenarios. In a later analysis, each TCR beta chain was defined by its CDR3 amino acid sequence together with its V-gene family, and reads without a unique V-gene family were excluded. In a later analysis, some 600 highly shared, low-generation-probability nucleotide sequences were removed to address suspected cross-contamination and a sequencing artifact. For each public chain, a later analysis derived a clonal expansion index from normalized ranks of inferred template counts within each repertoire. In a later analysis, generation probabilities were computed with a VDJ recombination model fitted to out-of-frame rearrangements, and the resulting probabilities were checked against IGoR. A later analysis scored TCR-TCR, TCR-HLA and TCR-CMV co-occurrence with hypergeometric tests, applying a repertoire-size bias correction to TCR pairs. In a later analysis, false discovery rates were estimated by permuting HLA or CMV assignments 20 times. A later analysis grouped co-occurring TCRs with DBSCAN, adding TCRdist sequence similarity when clustering within HLA-allele-positive subsets. Co-occurrence clustering excluded repertoires with fewer than 30,000 or more than 120,000 public chains, plus five with anomalous nucleotide sharing. As stored in TCRdb, this immuneACCESS dataset retains in-frame rearrangements with V and J assigned. A fraction of the clones does not appear; measured against another copy, unresolved V genes explain less than half of the discrepancy, and the remainder lacks a known reason. That table is the source of V, J and clone size, and D and trimming were worked out from the DNA. The sample table on file contains about 200,000 clones. The ten largest clones represent about 1.1% of the sample.

The cohort was made up of approximately 670 healthy bone marrow donors. At the time of sampling, every cohort member was nominally healthy, though immune exposures that went unrecorded were likely present. The donor tested CMV seropositive, placing the donor among the 289 seropositive members of the cohort. A peripheral blood sample was collected from each donor, and TCR beta sequencing was performed on peripheral blood mononuclear cells. The Qiagen DNeasy Blood Extraction Kit was used to extract genomic DNA from the blood cell samples. On the study overall, not on this receptor specifically: A later analysis reported that several top co-occurrence clusters appeared linked to parvovirus B19, influenza, CMV and Epstein-Barr virus. In a later analysis, some 18,000 TCR beta sequences were associated with specific HLA alleles at a false discovery rate of 0.05. Most TCR sequences were seen in very few donors, while some public TCRs were found in many individuals. HLA typing was unavailable for some donors at each locus, so association tests used only the typed subset. In a later analysis, most CMV-associated TCR beta chains were found to appear HLA-restricted, with HLA associations seemingly driven largely by CMV exposure. In both the original and validation cohorts, the classifier was reported to diagnose cytomegalovirus status with high specificity and sensitivity. The authors suggested that the approach could potentially be generalized to other disease states and immunological phenotypes. An earlier analysis of several hundred of the donors showed that most TCR beta V segments appeared in productive rearrangements either about 87% or about 30% of the time, which broadly matched IMGT annotations. For the cohort, immune exposure information was limited to CMV serostatus. In a later genetic analysis, fewer N-insertions in productive TCRs were reported among donors in an Asian-associated ancestry cluster than the roughly 640-donor mean. A cluster of highly shared sequence variants was judged likely to represent a technical artifact of the sequencing pipeline. In a later analysis, TCR association rates were found to vary across HLA loci, with the most associated TCRs seen for DRB1 alleles and the fewest for HLA-C alleles. The earlier analysis of around 600 of the donors excluded 15 to 20 rarely observed V segments, including chromosome 9 orphons, because counts were too low. In the study, around 160 TCR beta chains were listed as associated with cytomegalovirus. Correlated functional status among segregating V segments might reflect linkage disequilibrium, but an unknown experimental factor could not be ruled out. The cohort was sequenced for TCR beta chains only, and without alpha or paired-chain data the features that could be detected were limited. A few of the identified cytomegalovirus-associated TCR beta chains were confirmed in vitro to be specific for cytomegalovirus antigens. A later genetic analysis associated a missense DCLRE1C variant with V-gene and J-gene trimming of TCR beta chains, and an independent cohort replicated the association. Strong co-occurrence of HLA alleles, especially DR and DQ, made assigning TCR associations to individual alleles difficult. A further reported finding was that TCR beta sequences accurately predicted the HLA-A and HLA-B alleles for most subjects in the first cohort. In a later analysis, HLA-associated TCR beta chains showed more clonal expansion and lower generation probabilities than non-associated chains that were equally common. Roughly uniform sequencing depth across donors was assumed in presence/absence analyses, although this assumption may not hold.

Sequenced material: PBMCs. This sequence originates from a girl aged 2 to 10 in good health and CMV-seropositive.

CDR3 loop: CASSVEDTNQPQHF. The base sequence is TGTGCCAGCAGCGTTGAGGACACGAATCAGCCCCAGCATTTT. This receptor chain uses TRBV9 and TRBJ1-5; a tentative D match to TRBD1 spans 5 bases. Reading from cysteine to phenylalanine, the CDR3 counts 14 amino acids. The kept DNA is CDR3 alone, 42 bases in frame from the first base. Sequences SGDLS (CDR1) and YYNGEE (CDR2) are obtained from the germline V gene. At the junction V is shortened by 2 bases and J by 4 bases, with 10 bases in between.